Below, 22 T cell receptor beta chains from the same sample are listed, as sequenced in a study of cytomegalovirus exposure and HLA in healthy donors listed by TCRdb under 2017. The library was obtained by the immunoSEQ multiplex PCR assay. For the multiplex PCR, a mixture combining 60 forward primers for TCR Vbeta segments and 13 reverse primers for TCR Jbeta segments was used. In TCRdb, the immuneACCESS table is reduced to in-frame sequences with V and J assigned. These tables do not hold every clone; where another copy was compared, an unresolved V gene accounts for under half, and the others remain unexplained. This sample lists roughly 100,000 clones; 65% to 80% were detected once. The ten largest clonotypes hold about a tenth of the sample. The sample was PBMCs. The receptors were gathered from a woman younger than 35 in good health and CMV-seropositive.

The J gene is TRBJ2-1, the V gene TRBV4-1; 16 bases align to TRBD2. J gave up 2 bases and V 0 bases, and 1 base lay outside the gene matches. The CDR3 totals 18 residues. Germline values: CDR1 MGHRA, CDR2 YSYEKL. The CDR3 reads CASSQDGTSGRAYNEQFF. The CDR3 coding sequence is TGCGCCAGCAGCCAAGACGGGACTAGCGGGAGGGCCTACAATGAGCAGTTCTTC.

The CDR3 DNA follows: TGTGCCAGCAGCCCACTAGCGGGCCGCTCCTACGAGCAGTACTTC. Translation: CASSPLAGRSYEQYF. V and J are TRBV14 and TRBJ2-7; 9 nucleotides match TRBD2. Unmatched junction bases numbered 4, after V lost 4 bases and J lost 0 bases. The CDR3 has 15 amino acids. Germline assignment: CDR1 SGHDN and CDR2 FVKESK.

This chain connects TRBV5-1 to TRBJ2-7, with 10 bases that match TRBD1. Germline V CDR1 and CDR2: SGHRS, YFSETQ. Trimming at V came to 4 bases and at J to 0 bases, leaving 7 bases not matched to a gene. This CDR3 comprises 16 residues. CDR3 sequence: CASSLGQGGSSYEQYF. Here the CDR3 DNA reads TGCGCCAGCAGCCTCGGACAGGGGGGTTCCTCCTACGAGCAGTACTTC.

J is TRBJ2-5 and V is TRBV14, with unresolved D. The DNA matches TRBJ2-7 better at its end, which makes the J call doubtful. The CDR3 length is 11 residues. From germline, CDR1 is SGHDN and CDR2 FVKESK. CDR3 region: CASSLYYEQYF. The CDR3 nucleotides read TGTGCCAGCAGCCTCTACTACGAGCAGTACTTC.

The table lists this clone with a few counts. In DNA form, the CDR3 reads TGTGCCAGCAGCCCCGGACTACGACAAGACGAGCAGTACTTC. It is translated as CASSPGLRQDEQYF. This rearrangement joins TRBV9 to TRBJ2-7; possible D gene TRBD2, 6 bases. Germline CDR1 and CDR2: SGDLS and YYNGEE. The germline V and J ends were trimmed by 4 bases and 5 bases, with 16 bases remaining between them. There are 14 residues in the CDR3.

This clone was recorded once. The V and J genes are TRBV5-1 and TRBJ2-4; perhaps TRBD1 as D (5 bases). Germline lookup yields CDR1 SGHRS and CDR2 YFSETQ. The CDR3 runs 12 residues. V lost 7 bases and J 4 bases, leaving 9 bases between the germline ends. The CDR3 nucleotides are TGCGCCAGCCGTGACAGTAAAAACATTCAGTACTTC. Residues: CASRDSKNIQYF.

The chain has TRBV10-3 and TRBJ1-2, with 10 positions matching TRBD1. From germline, CDR1 is ENHRY and CDR2 SYGVKD. Trimming removed 5 bases from V and 7 bases from J; junction bases left unmatched: 4. The CDR3 consists of 13 residues. CDR3 sequence: CAISRQGASGYTF. In DNA form, the CDR3 reads TGTGCCATCAGTCGACAGGGGGCTTCTGGCTACACCTTC.

This chain connects TRBV14 to TRBJ1-1; tentative D call: TRBD1 (5 bases). Trimming removed 6 bases at V and 2 bases at J, with 19 bases between. This CDR3 region has 16 residues. CDR1 and CDR2 (germline): SGHDN, FVKESK. The CDR3 DNA follows: TGTGCCAGCAGTCGGAACCGGCAGGGCAGAAACACTGAAGCTTTCTTT. Amino acid sequence: CASSRNRQGRNTEAFF.

The genes are TRBV27 and TRBJ2-1; TRBD2 matches 8 bases. The length of the CDR3 is 18 residues. CDR1 MNHEY and CDR2 SMNVEV come from the germline V gene (reference sequence). V dropped 0 bases and J dropped 0; count of bases not matched to a gene: 7. Here the CDR3 reads CASSLSGSGRGSYNEQFF. Here the CDR3 DNA reads TGTGCCAGCAGTTTATCGGGGAGCGGGAGAGGCTCCTACAATGAGCAGTTCTTC.

The gene calls are TRBV5-1 and TRBJ1-1; a possible D gene is TRBD1 (6 bases). Germline CDR1 SGHRS, CDR2 YFSETQ. V was trimmed by 4 bases and J by 0 bases, leaving 13 bases between them. This CDR3 is built from 15 residues. CDR3 DNA: TGCGCCAGCAGCCCGTGGGACACATTGAACACTGAAGCTTTCTTT. Its protein product is CASSPWDTLNTEAFF. Full variable domain (missing parts from reference TRBV5-1 and TRBJ1-1): KAGVTQTPRYLIKTRGQQVTLSCSPISGHRSVSWYQQTPGQGLQFLFEYFSETQRNKGNFPGRFSGRQFSNSRSEMNVSTLELGDSALYLCASSPWDTLNTEAFFGQGTRLTVV.

This clone was observed a few times. V gene TRBV4-3 combines with J gene TRBJ2-3; 10 bases are a match to TRBD2. The CDR3 has 17 residues. CDR1 is LGHNA and CDR2 is YSLEER in the germline V gene. The V gene end was trimmed by 0 bases and the J gene end by 0 bases; junction bases not matched to a gene: 3. For the CDR3, the DNA is TGCGCCAGCAGCCAAGATTTGACTAGCGGGAGCACAGATACGCAGTATTTT. Encoded protein: CASSQDLTSGSTDTQYF.

This chain connects TRBV5-4 to TRBJ2-7, with D possibly TRBD1 on 5 matching bases. This CDR3 is 14 amino acids long. The V and J ends lost 0 bases and 1 base respectively, with 8 bases between them. CDR1 and CDR2 from the germline V gene are SGHNT and YYREEE (reference sequence). CDR3 sequence (DNA): TGTGCCAGCAGCTTGGCTGACAGATCCTACGAGCAGTACTTC. Its protein product is CASSLADRSYEQYF.

A word on this clone: Other nucleotide sequences in the sample specify the same CDR3. The V and J genes are TRBV27 and TRBJ1-1; D not resolved. The germline CDR1 and CDR2 sequences are MNHEY and SMNVEV (reference sequence). V lost 4 bases and J lost 0, with 6 bases in between. This CDR3 region has 13 residues. CDR3 DNA: TGTGCCAGCAGTTATGGAGTGAACACTGAAGCTTTCTTT. This sequence encodes CASSYGVNTEAFF.

Notes on this clone: Within the sample, other DNA sequences also encode this same CDR3. V usage is TRBV10-3 and J usage is TRBJ1-1, with a tentative D call TRBD1 (6 bases). The CDR3 runs 14 residues. The V gene's germline CDR1 is ENHRY and CDR2 SYGVKD. Trimming removed 7 bases at V and 7 bases at J, with 19 bases between. The CDR3 sequence: CAITAGGASGEAFF. The CDR3 DNA reads as TGTGCCATCACAGCTGGGGGGGCGAGTGGTGAAGCTTTCTTT.

CDR3 in amino acids: CASSIYGISNEKLFF. The CDR3 DNA is TGTGCCAGCAGCATATACGGGATTTCTAATGAAAAACTGTTTTTT. The chain is built from TRBV5-8 and TRBJ1-4; D not resolved. The germline gives CDR1 SGHTS, CDR2 YDEGEE. V was cut by 4 bases and J by 3 bases, with 13 bases left in between. This CDR3 comprises 15 residues. The whole variable domain, filled in from reference TRBV5-8 and TRBJ1-4, reads EAGVTQSPTHLIKTRGQQATLRCSPISGHTSVYWYQQALGLGLQFLLWYDEGEERNRGNFPPRFSGRQFPNYSSELNVNALELEDSALYLCASSIYGISNEKLFFGSGTQLSVL.

This sequence joins TRBV10-2 and TRBJ2-5; no definite D call. V was clipped by 11 bases and J by 2 bases, with 15 bases between them. This CDR3 region has 13 residues. Germline loops: CDR1 WSHSY, CDR2 SAAADI. Here the CDR3 DNA reads TGCGCCTGTTCGAGCTTCATGCAAGAGACCCAGTACTTC. Its protein product is CACSSFMQETQYF.

This chain connects TRBV9 to TRBJ1-1, with 8 positions matching TRBD1. Germline-derived CDR1 and CDR2 are SGDLS and YYNGEE. The J segment lost 6 bases and the V segment lost 0 bases, leaving 7 bases of the junction unmatched. This CDR3 has 15 residues. The DNA for the CDR3 is TGTGCCAGCAGCGTAGGATCAGGGGGCACCGCTGAAGCTTTCTTT. This sequence encodes CASSVGSGGTAEAFF.

J is TRBJ1-3 and V is TRBV5-4; D perhaps matches TRBD1 (6 bases). Germline assignment: CDR1 SGHNT and CDR2 YYREEE (reference sequence). This CDR3 is 16 amino acids long. The V and J ends lost 0 bases and 2 bases respectively, with 12 bases between them. CDR3 DNA sequence: TGTGCCAGCAGCTTGGGACGGACAGTAGCTGGAAACACCATATATTTT. Its translation is CASSLGRTVAGNTIYF.

The V and J genes are TRBV9 and TRBJ1-3, with 8 bases matching TRBD1. CDR1 and CDR2 (germline): SGDLS, YYNGEE. This CDR3 contains 24 residues. V gave up 0 bases and J gave up 0 bases; unmatched junction bases: 26. The CDR3 region has the DNA TGTGCCAGCAGCGTAGACCCCCGAAGATGGGCGTCAGGACAGGGACCTAACTCTGGAAACACCATATATTTT. It encodes CASSVDPRRWASGQGPNSGNTIYF. The whole variable domain, remainder taken from reference TRBV9 and TRBJ1-3, is DSGVTQTPKHLITATGQRVTLRCSPRSGDLSVYWYQQSLDQGLQFLIQYYNGEERAKGNILERFSAQQFPDLHSELNLSSLELGDSALYFCASSVDPRRWASGQGPNSGNTIYFGEGSWLTVV.

The V call is TRBV27, the J call TRBJ1-5; 8 bases are shared with TRBD1. V shed 5 bases and J 5 bases; nucleotides not matched to a gene: 11. Germline-derived CDR1 and CDR2 are MNHEY and SMNVEV (reference sequence). The CDR3 spans 16 residues. CDR3 bases: TGTGCCAGCAGTCCGCACCCAGGGGGCGGGTATCAGCCCCAGCATTTT. It is translated as CASSPHPGGGYQPQHF.

The chain links TRBV5-4 to TRBJ1-1, with D hard to call. The CDR3 consists of 14 residues. Deletions cut 2 bases from V and 1 base from J, with 9 bases between. Germline loops: CDR1 SGHNT, CDR2 YYREEE (reference sequence). CDR3: CASSLVTGNTEAFF. The CDR3 bases are TGTGCCAGCAGCTTAGTAACGGGGAACACTGAAGCTTTCTTT.

Details on this clone: One end of the junction is discordant with germline, which a read error may explain. This chain links TRBV13 with TRBJ2-1; a possible D gene is TRBD2 (7 bases). The germline V gene has CDR1 PRHDT and CDR2 FYEKMQ (reference sequence). CDR3 length: 12 amino acids. CDR3 bases: TGTGCCAGCAGCTTACTCAGGGGAGGGGGGCTCTTC. Its translation: CASSLLRGGGLF. The variable domain in full, with the rest retrieved from reference TRBV13 and TRBJ2-1, is AAGVIQSPRHLIKEKRETATLKCYPIPRHDTVYWYQQGPGQDPQFLISFYEKMQSDKGSIPDRFSAQQFSDYHSELNMSSLELGDSALYFCASSLLRGGGLFGPGTRLTVL.